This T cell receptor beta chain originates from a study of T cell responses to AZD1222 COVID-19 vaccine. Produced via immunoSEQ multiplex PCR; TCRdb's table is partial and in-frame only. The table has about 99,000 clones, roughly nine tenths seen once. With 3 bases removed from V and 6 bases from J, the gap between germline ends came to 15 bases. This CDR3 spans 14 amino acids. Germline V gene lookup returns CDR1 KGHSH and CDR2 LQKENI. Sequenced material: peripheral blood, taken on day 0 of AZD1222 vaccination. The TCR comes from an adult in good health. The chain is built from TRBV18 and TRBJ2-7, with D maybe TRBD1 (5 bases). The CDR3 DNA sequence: TGTGCCAGCTCACCGGTCAGGGAACCTAGCGAGCAGTACTTC. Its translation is CASSPVREPSEQYF.